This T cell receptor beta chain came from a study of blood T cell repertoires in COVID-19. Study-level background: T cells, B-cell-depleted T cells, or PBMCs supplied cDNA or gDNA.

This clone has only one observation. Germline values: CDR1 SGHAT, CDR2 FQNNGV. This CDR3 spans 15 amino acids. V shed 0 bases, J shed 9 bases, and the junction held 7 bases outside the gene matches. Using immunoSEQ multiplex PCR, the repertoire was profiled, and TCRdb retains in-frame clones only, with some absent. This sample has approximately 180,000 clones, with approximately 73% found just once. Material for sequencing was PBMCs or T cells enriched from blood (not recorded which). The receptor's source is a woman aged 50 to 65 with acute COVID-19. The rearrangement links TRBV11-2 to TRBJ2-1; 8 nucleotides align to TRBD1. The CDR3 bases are TGTGCCAGCAGCTTAGATTTGGAGCAGGGGGCTGAGCAGTTCTTC. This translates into CASSLDLEQGAEQFF.